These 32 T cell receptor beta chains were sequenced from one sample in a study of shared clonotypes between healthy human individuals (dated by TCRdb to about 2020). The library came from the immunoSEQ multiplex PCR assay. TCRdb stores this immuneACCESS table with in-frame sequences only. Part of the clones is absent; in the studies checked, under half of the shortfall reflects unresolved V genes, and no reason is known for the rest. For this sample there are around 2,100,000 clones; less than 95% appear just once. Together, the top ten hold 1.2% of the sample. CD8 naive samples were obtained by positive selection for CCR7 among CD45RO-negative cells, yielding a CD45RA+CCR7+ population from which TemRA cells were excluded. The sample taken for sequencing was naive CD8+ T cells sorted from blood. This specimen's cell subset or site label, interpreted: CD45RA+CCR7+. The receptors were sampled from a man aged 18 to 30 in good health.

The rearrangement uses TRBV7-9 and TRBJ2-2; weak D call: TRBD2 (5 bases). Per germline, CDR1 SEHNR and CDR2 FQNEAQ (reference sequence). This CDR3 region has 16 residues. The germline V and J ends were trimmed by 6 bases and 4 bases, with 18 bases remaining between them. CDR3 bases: TGTGCCAGCAGTCGTACCCAGGACTCGCCCACCGGGGAGCTGTTTTTT. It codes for CASSRTQDSPTGELFF.

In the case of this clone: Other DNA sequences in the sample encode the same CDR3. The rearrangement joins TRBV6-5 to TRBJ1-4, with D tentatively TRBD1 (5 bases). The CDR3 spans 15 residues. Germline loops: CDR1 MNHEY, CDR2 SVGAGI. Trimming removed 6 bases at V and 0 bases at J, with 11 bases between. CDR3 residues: CASSSDSATNEKLFF. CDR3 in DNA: TGTGCCAGCAGCAGCGACAGTGCAACTAATGAAAAACTGTTTTTT.

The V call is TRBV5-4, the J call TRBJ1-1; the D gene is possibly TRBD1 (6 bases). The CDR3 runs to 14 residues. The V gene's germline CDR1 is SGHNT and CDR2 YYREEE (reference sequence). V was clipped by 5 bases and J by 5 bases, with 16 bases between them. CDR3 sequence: CASRPGGGITEAFF. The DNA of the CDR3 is TGTGCCAGCAGACCCGGGGGGGGCATAACTGAAGCTTTCTTT. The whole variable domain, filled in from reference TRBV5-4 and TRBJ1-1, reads ETGVTQSPTHLIKTRGQQVTLRCSSQSGHNTVSWYQQALGQGPQFIFQYYREEENGRGNFPPRFSGLQFPNYSSELNVNALELDDSALYLCASRPGGGITEAFFGQGTRLTVV.

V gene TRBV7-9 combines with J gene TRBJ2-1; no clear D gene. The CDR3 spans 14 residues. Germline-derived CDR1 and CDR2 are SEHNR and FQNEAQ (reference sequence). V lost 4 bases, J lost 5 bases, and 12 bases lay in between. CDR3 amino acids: CASSWDGDHNEQFF. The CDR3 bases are TGTGCCAGCAGCTGGGATGGAGACCACAATGAGCAGTTCTTC.

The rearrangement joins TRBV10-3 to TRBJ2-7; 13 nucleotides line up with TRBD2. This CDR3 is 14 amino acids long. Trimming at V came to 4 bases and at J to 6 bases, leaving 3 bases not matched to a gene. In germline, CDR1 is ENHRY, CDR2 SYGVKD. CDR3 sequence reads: CAISGGTSGTEQYF. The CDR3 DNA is TGTGCCATCAGTGGGGGGACTAGCGGGACCGAGCAGTACTTC.

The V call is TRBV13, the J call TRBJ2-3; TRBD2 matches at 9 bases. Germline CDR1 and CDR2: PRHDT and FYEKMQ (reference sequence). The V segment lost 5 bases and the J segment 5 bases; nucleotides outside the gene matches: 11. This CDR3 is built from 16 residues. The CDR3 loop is CASSLRAGGSLDTQYF. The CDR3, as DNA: TGTGCCAGCAGCCTCCGAGCGGGAGGTTCCCTAGATACGCAGTATTTT.

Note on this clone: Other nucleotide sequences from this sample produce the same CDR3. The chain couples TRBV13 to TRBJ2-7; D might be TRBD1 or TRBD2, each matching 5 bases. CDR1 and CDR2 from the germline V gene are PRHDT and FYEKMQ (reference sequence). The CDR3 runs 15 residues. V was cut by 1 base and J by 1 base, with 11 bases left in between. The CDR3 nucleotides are TGTGCCAGCAGCTTAGCGGGGACGGGTTCCTACGAGCAGTACTTC. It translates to CASSLAGTGSYEQYF. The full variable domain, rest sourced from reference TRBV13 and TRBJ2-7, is AAGVIQSPRHLIKEKRETATLKCYPIPRHDTVYWYQQGPGQDPQFLISFYEKMQSDKGSIPDRFSAQQFSDYHSELNMSSLELGDSALYFCASSLAGTGSYEQYFGPGTRLTVT.

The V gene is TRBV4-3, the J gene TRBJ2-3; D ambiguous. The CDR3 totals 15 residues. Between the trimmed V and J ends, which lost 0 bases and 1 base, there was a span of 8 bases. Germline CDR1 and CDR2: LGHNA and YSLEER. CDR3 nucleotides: TGCGCCAGCAGCCAAGATTTTGCGGGCACAGATACGCAGTATTTT. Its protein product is CASSQDFAGTDTQYF.

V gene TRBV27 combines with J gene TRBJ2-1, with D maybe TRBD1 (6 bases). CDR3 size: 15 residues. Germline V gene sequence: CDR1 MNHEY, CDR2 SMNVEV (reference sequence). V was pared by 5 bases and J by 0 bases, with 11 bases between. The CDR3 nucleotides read TGTGCCAGCAGTAGGACAGCCAGCTCCTACAATGAGCAGTTCTTC. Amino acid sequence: CASSRTASSYNEQFF.

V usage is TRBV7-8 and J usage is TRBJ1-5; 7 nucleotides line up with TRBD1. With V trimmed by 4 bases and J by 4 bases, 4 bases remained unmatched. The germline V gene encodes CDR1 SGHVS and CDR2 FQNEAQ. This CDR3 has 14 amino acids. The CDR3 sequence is CASSWDSTNQPQHF. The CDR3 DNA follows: TGTGCCAGCAGCTGGGACAGCACTAATCAGCCCCAGCATTTT.

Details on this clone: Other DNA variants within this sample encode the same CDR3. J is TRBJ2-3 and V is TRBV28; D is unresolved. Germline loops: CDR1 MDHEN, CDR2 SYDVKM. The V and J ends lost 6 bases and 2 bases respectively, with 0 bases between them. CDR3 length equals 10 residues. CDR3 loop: CASSTDTQYF. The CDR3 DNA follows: TGTGCCAGCAGCACAGATACGCAGTATTTT.

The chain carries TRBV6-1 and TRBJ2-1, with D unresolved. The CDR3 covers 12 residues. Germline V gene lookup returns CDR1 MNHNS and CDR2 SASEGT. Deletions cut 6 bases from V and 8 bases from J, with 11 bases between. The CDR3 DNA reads TGTGCCAGCAGCGAGGCCGAAGATGAGCAGTTCTTC. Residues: CASSEAEDEQFF.

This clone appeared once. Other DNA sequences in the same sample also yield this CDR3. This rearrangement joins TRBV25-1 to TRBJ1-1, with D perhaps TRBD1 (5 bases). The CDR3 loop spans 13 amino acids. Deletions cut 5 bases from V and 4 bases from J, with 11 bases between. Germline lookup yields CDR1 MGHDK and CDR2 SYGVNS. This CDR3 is CASSLTGGTEAFF. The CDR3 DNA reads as TGTGCCAGCAGTCTGACGGGGGGCACTGAAGCTTTCTTT.

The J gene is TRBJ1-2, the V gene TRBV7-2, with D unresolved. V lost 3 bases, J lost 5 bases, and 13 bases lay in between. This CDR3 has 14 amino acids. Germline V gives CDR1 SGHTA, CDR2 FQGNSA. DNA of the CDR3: TGTGCCAGCAGCTTCCTGGACGCCAGTTATGGCTACACCTTC. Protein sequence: CASSFLDASYGYTF.

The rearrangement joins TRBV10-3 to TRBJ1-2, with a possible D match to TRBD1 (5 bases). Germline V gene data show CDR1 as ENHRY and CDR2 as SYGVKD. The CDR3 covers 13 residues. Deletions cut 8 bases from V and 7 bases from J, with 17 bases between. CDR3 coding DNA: TGTGCCATCGGGATGGGGGGGAGTCGTGGCTACACCTTC. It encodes CAIGMGGSRGYTF.

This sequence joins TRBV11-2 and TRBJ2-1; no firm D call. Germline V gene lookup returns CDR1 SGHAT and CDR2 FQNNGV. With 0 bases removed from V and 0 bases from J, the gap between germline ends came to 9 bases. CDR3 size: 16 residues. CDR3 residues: CASSLEPPGSYNEQFF. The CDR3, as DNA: TGTGCCAGCAGCTTAGAACCCCCGGGCTCCTACAATGAGCAGTTCTTC.

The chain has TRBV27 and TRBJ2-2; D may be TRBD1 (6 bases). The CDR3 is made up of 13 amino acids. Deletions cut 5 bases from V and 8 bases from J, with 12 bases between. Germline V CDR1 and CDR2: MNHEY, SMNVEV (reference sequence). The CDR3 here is CASSVYRAGELFF. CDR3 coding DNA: TGTGCCAGCAGTGTCTACAGGGCTGGGGAGCTGTTTTTT.

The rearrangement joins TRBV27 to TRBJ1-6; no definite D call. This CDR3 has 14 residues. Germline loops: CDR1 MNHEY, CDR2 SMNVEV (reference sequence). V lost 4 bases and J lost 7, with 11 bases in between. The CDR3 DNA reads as TGTGCCAGCAGTTACGGGGTAGCCAATTCACCCCTCCACTTT. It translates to CASSYGVANSPLHF.

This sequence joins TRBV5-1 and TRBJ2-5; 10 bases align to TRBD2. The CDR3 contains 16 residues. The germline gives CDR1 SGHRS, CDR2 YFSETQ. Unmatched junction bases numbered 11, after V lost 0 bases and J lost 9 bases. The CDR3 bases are TGCGCCAGCAGCTTGGTTCTAGCGGGAGACTTAACGGCCCAGTACTTC. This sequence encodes CASSLVLAGDLTAQYF.

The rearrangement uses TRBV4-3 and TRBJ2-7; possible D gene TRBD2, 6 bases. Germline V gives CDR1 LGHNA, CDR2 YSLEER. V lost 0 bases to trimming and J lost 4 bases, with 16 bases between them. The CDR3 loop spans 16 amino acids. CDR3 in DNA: TGCGCCAGCAGCCAAGATTTGGGACTTAGCCCATACGAGCAGTACTTC. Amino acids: CASSQDLGLSPYEQYF.

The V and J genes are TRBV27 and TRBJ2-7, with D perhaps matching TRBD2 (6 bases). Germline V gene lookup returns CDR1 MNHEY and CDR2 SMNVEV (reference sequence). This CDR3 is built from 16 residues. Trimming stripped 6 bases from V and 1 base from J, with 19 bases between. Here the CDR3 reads CASSPWGDLPSYEQYF. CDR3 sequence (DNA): TGTGCCAGCAGCCCCTGGGGGGACTTACCTTCCTACGAGCAGTACTTC.

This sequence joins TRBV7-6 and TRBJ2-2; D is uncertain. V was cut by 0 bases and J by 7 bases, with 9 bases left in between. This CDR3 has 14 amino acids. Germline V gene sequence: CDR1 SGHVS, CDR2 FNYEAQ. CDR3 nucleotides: TGTGCCAGCAGCTTAGCTTGGCTCGGCGGGGAGCTGTTTTTT. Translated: CASSLAWLGGELFF.

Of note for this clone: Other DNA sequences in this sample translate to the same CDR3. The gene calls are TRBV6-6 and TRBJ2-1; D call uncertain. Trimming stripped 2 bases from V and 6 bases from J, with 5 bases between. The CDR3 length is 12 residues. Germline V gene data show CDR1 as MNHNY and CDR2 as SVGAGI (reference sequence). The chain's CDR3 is CASSYGGNEQFF. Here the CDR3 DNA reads TGTGCCAGCAGTTACGGTGGCAATGAGCAGTTCTTC.

As DNA, the CDR3 is TGTGCCAGCAGCCCGGTGGGCGGGAGGCCCTCCTACGAGCAGTACTTC. Encoded protein: CASSPVGGRPSYEQYF. The chain recombines TRBV7-6 with TRBJ2-7; 8 bases line up with TRBD2. The CDR3 runs to 16 residues. The V gene's germline CDR1 is SGHVS and CDR2 FNYEAQ. Losses at the gene ends were 5 bases for V and 0 bases for J; bases not matched to a gene: 9.

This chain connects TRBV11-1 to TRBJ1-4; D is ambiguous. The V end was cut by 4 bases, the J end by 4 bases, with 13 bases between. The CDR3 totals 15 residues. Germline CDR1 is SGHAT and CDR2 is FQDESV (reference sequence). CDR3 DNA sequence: TGTGCCAGCAGCTCTACTGCAGTCGGTAATGAAAAACTGTTTTTT. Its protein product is CASSSTAVGNEKLFF.

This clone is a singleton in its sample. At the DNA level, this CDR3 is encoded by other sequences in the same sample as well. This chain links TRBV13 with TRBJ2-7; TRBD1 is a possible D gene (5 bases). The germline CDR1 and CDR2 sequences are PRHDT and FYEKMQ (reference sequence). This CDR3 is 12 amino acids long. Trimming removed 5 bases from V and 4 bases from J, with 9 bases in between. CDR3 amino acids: CASSPQGYEQYF. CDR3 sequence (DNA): TGTGCCAGCAGCCCCCAGGGATACGAGCAGTACTTC. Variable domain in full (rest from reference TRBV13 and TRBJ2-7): AAGVIQSPRHLIKEKRETATLKCYPIPRHDTVYWYQQGPGQDPQFLISFYEKMQSDKGSIPDRFSAQQFSDYHSELNMSSLELGDSALYFCASSPQGYEQYFGPGTRLTVT.

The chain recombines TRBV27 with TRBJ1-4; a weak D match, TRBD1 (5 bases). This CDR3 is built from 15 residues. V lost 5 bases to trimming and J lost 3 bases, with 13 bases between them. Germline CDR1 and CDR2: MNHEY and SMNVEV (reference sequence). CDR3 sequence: CASSAQGSANEKLFF. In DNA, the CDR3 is TGTGCCAGCAGTGCCCAGGGAAGCGCTAATGAAAAACTGTTTTTT.

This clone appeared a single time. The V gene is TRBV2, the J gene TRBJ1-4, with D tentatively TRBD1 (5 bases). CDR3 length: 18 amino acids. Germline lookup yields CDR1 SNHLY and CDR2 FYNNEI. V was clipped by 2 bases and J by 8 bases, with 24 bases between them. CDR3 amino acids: CASSERTGPTEDEEKLFF. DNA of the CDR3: TGTGCCAGCAGTGAAAGGACGGGACCCACGGAGGATGAGGAAAAACTGTTTTTT. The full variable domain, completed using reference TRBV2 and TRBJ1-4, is EPEVTQTPSHQVTQMGQEVILRCVPISNHLYFYWYRQILGQKVEFLVSFYNNEISEKSEIFDDQFSVERPDGSNFTLKIRSTKLEDSAMYFCASSERTGPTEDEEKLFFGSGTQLSVL.

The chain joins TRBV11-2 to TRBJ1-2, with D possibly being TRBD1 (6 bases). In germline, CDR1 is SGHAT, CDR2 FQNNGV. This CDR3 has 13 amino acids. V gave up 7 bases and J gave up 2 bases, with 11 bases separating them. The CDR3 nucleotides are TGTGCCAGCACAGGGGAGGCGAACTATGGCTACACCTTC. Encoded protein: CASTGEANYGYTF.

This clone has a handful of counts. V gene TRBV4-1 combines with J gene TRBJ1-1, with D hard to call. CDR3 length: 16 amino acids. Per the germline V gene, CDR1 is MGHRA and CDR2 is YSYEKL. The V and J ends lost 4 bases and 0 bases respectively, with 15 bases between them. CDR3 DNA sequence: TGCGCCAGCAGCCTCCAAGAGAACAGAGTGAACACTGAAGCTTTCTTT. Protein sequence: CASSLQENRVNTEAFF.

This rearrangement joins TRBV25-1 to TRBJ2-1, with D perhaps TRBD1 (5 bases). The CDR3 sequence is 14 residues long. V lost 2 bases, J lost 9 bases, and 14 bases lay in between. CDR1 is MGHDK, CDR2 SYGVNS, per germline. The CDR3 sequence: CASSEVDRYGEQFF. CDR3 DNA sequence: TGTGCCAGCAGTGAAGTTGACAGATATGGTGAGCAGTTCTTC.

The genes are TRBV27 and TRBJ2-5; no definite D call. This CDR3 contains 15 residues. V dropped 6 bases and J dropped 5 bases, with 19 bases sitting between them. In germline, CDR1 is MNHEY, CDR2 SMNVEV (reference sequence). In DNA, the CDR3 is TGTGCCAGCAGCCCCATTGCCTCATACGGTGAGACCCAGTACTTC. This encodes CASSPIASYGETQYF.